These 10 T cell receptor beta chains were sequenced from one sample in a study of cytotoxic CD8 clonotypes in ibrutinib-treated CLL. Method: immunoSEQ multiplex PCR; TCRdb's copy keeps in-frame clones and lacks some. The profile shows 150,000 to 200,000 clones, 88% of them singletons. The source material was PBMCs, sampled at disease progression, from a patient treated with ibrutinib. The source of these receptors is a human donor with chronic lymphocytic leukemia.

The V call is TRBV10-3, the J call TRBJ2-3, with 8 nucleotides matching TRBD2. Germline V gives CDR1 ENHRY, CDR2 SYGVKD. V was pared by 8 bases and J by 4 bases, with 20 bases of the junction left unmatched. There are 18 residues in the CDR3. The CDR3 region is CAIGGLNFLVAGSDTQYF. CDR3 in DNA: TGTGCCATCGGGGGCCTCAATTTTCTTGTAGCGGGATCAGATACGCAGTATTTT.

The J gene is TRBJ2-1, the V gene TRBV29-1; tentative D call: TRBD2 (5 bases). There are 13 residues in the CDR3. Deletions cut 6 bases from V and 9 bases from J, with 18 bases between. The V gene's germline CDR1 is SQVTM and CDR2 ANQGSEA. CDR3 DNA: TGCAGCGTCCAAAGGACTGGGCAATTTGAGCAGTTCTTC. This sequence encodes CSVQRTGQFEQFF.

About this clone: The sample holds other DNA sequences that translate to the same CDR3. The J gene is TRBJ2-3, the V gene TRBV5-4; no firm D call. Trimming left V 4 bases short and J 3 bases short, with 6 bases between. Germline V gene data show CDR1 as SGHNT and CDR2 as YYREEE (reference sequence). The length of the CDR3 is 12 residues. The CDR3 nucleotides are TGTGCCAGCAGCCTGACTACAGATACGCAGTATTTT. Its translation is CASSLTTDTQYF.

The chain employs TRBV18 and TRBJ2-1; 9 nucleotides line up with TRBD1. V shed 3 bases and J 4 bases; nucleotides not matched to a gene: 10. Germline CDR1 and CDR2: KGHSH and LQKENI. This CDR3 has 17 amino acids. This CDR3 reads CASSPPGTGREYNEQFF. The DNA for the CDR3 is TGTGCCAGCTCACCTCCCGGGACAGGGAGGGAGTACAATGAGCAGTTCTTC.

The chain links TRBV2 to TRBJ1-2, with D maybe TRBD1 (6 bases). Trimming shortened V by 5 bases and J by 7 bases, and 23 bases separated the two germline ends. This CDR3 is 16 amino acids long. The germline CDR1 and CDR2 sequences are SNHLY and FYNNEI. The DNA of the CDR3 is TGTGCCAGCAGTTCGAGCACCACCGGGACACGGGCTGGCTACACCTTC. Protein sequence: CASSSSTTGTRAGYTF.

V is TRBV11-3 and J is TRBJ1-1; D not resolved. The CDR3 sequence is 16 residues long. Trimming removed 2 bases from V and 2 bases from J, with 15 bases in between. CDR1 is SGHNT, CDR2 YENEEA, per germline. The CDR3: CASSLSLTGSNTEAFF. The CDR3 DNA is TGTGCCAGCAGCTTAAGTCTAACGGGGTCAAACACTGAAGCTTTCTTT.

This clone was seen a handful of times. The CDR3 bases are TGTGCCAGTAGAGAAGACAGTCGTCCTGAAGCTTTCTTT. This gives the protein CASREDSRPEAFF. This chain links TRBV19 with TRBJ1-1; tentatively, D is TRBD1 (5 bases). V was trimmed by 6 bases and J by 6 bases, leaving 14 bases between them. The CDR3 has 13 amino acids. Per the germline V gene, CDR1 is LNHDA and CDR2 is SQIVND (reference sequence).

This chain links TRBV28 with TRBJ2-7; 7 nucleotides match TRBD1. This CDR3 spans 15 amino acids. Germline values: CDR1 MDHEN, CDR2 SYDVKM. Unmatched junction bases numbered 5, after V lost 1 base and J lost 2 bases. CDR3 in DNA: TGTGCCAGCAGTTTATCAGGGGGTGCCACCTACGAGCAGTACTTC. Translation: CASSLSGGATYEQYF.

This clone was seen only once. The chain couples TRBV5-1 to TRBJ2-5, with D perhaps assigned TRBD1 or TRBD2 (5 bases each). The CDR3 contains 17 residues. Trimming pared 2 bases from V and 5 bases from J, leaving 22 bases between. CDR1 is SGHRS, CDR2 YFSETQ, per germline. Here the CDR3 DNA reads TGCGCCAGCAGCTTTCGGTCCCAACTCGAGGGGCCGGAGACCCAGTACTTC. Protein product: CASSFRSQLEGPETQYF.

The V and J genes are TRBV10-3 and TRBJ2-1; the D is unclear. Germline CDR1 and CDR2: ENHRY and SYGVKD. With 10 bases removed from V and 9 bases from J, the gap between germline ends came to 10 bases. The CDR3 extends over 10 amino acids. CDR3 region: CATSEIEQFF. DNA for the CDR3: TGTGCCACGTCAGAGATTGAGCAGTTCTTC.